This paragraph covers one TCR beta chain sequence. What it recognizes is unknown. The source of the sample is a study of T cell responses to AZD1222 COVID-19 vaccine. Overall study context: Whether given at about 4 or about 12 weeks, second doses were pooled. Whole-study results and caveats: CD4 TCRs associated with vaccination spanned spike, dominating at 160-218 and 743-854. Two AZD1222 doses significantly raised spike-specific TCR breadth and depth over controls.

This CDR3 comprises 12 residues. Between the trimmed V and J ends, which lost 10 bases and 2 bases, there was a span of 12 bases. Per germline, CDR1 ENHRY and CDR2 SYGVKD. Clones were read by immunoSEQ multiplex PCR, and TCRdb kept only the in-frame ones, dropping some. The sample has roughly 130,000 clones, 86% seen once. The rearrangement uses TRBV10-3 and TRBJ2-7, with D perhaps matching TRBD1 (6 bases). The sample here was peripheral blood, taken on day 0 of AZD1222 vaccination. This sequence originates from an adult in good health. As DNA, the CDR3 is TGTGCCAGTGGGGGCACAACCTACGAGCAGTACTTC. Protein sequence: CASGGTTYEQYF.